This entry features one T cell receptor beta chain sequence. This record belongs to a study of blood T cell repertoires in COVID-19. Study context: There were acute and convalescent COVID-19 samples, and they came from the United States, Italy and Spain. Sources were T cells, B-cell-depleted T cells, or PBMCs; the material itself was cDNA or gDNA.

Original processing notes: Using reference gene primer amplification, nucleated cell counts were estimated. Clones were read by immunoSEQ multiplex PCR, and TCRdb kept only the in-frame ones, dropping some. V and J calls and clone size follow that table, whereas D and trimming were derived from the DNA. The table shows around 230,000 clones, with over 70% occurring only once. The receptor was derived from a man aged 40-49 years with acute or convalescent COVID-19. The sequenced material came from peripheral blood.

The CDR3 reads CASSVGANTEAFF. In DNA form, the CDR3 reads TGTGCCAGCAGCGTAGGAGCGAACACTGAAGCTTTCTTT. The genes are TRBV9 and TRBJ1-1; D is unclear. Trimming removed 0 bases from V and 1 base from J, with 4 bases in between. Germline CDR1 and CDR2: SGDLS and YYNGEE. There are 13 residues in the CDR3.